Reported below is one TCR beta chain. These data originate in a study of blood T cell repertoires in COVID-19. Study at large: From T cells, B-cell-depleted T cells, or PBMCs came the material, which was cDNA or gDNA.

Method: immunoSEQ multiplex PCR; TCRdb's copy keeps in-frame clones and lacks some. Altogether about 180,000 clones are present, about 85% being singletons, with the ten largest covering roughly 18%. The germline gives CDR1 SGHTA, CDR2 FQGNSA. This CDR3 spans 15 amino acids. V lost 2 bases to trimming and J lost 1 base, with 10 bases between them. What was sequenced was peripheral blood. The gene calls are TRBV7-2 and TRBJ2-3; TRBD2 is a possible D gene (6 bases). This TCR derives from an older person with COVID-19, enrolled during active disease. For the CDR3, the DNA is TGTGCCAGCAGCTTACAGGGAGGCGGCACAGATACGCAGTATTTT. It codes for CASSLQGGGTDTQYF.